These 28 T cell receptor beta chains share one sample of origin, sequenced in a study of spatial heterogeneity in lung cancer. Their antigen targets remain unknown. Time point given: sample taken at primary tumor resection. Study results and caveats: Tumor mutation count correlated with how many alpha and beta TCRs expanded intratumorally.

Each CDR3 protein gets one entry after TCRdb re-called the 5' RACE reads with MiXCR. The sample has 6,500 to 9,500 distinct CDR3 sequences, 5.4% seen once. The sequenced sample was lung tumor tissue, obtained at surgery. These TCRs come from a male donor with early-stage non-small cell lung cancer.

Relative to its sample, this clonotype is medium-sized. V is TRBV10-2 and J is TRBJ2-7; 12 bases match TRBD2. The junction had 2 bases not matched to a gene; V was cut back by 6 bases and J by 5 bases. From germline, CDR1 is WSHSY and CDR2 SAAADI. This CDR3 is 13 amino acids long. CDR3 sequence: CASRTSGSDEQYF. CDR3 nucleotide sequence: TGCGCCAGCAGGACTAGCGGGAGCGACGAGCAGTACTTC.

This clonotype was counted ten times or more. The chain uses TRBV7-3 and TRBJ2-1, with 13 bases that match TRBD2. CDR3 size: 15 residues. The trim removed 5 bases at V and 4 bases at J, leaving 2 bases unmatched. Germline CDR1 SGHTA, CDR2 FQGTGA. The DNA of the CDR3 is TGTGCCAGCAGCACGGGACTAGCGGGGTACAATGAGCAGTTCTTC. It is translated as CASSTGLAGYNEQFF.

This clonotype was seen ten or more times. This sequence joins TRBV5-1 and TRBJ2-3, with TRBD2 as a possible D gene (6 bases). The ends were cut back, 4 bases at V and 2 bases at J, with 14 bases in the middle. From germline, CDR1 is SGHRS and CDR2 YFSETQ. The CDR3 has 15 amino acids. CDR3 in DNA: TGCGCCAGCAGCGCCGGGACTTCCCTCACAGATACGCAGTATTTT. This codes for CASSAGTSLTDTQYF.

A remark on this clonotype: This may be a read error, as it is one base from a much larger clone. This is likely a read error, given that the CDR3 carries no conserved phenylalanine or tryptophan at its end. The chain is built from TRBV20-1 and TRBJ2-7, with D unclear. This CDR3 contains 11 residues. In germline, CDR1 is DFQATT, CDR2 SNEGSKA (reference sequence). The germline V and J ends were trimmed by 1 base and 4 bases, with 5 bases remaining between them. CDR3 DNA: TGCAGTGCTAGAGGGGATTACGAGCAGTACTCC. It is translated as CSARGDYEQYS.

This clonotype occurred many times. The rearrangement joins TRBV7-2 to TRBJ2-2; D perhaps matches TRBD2 (5 bases). Germline V CDR1 and CDR2: SGHTA, FQGNSA. V was trimmed by 1 base and J by 6 bases, leaving 9 bases between them. CDR3 length: 14 residues. The DNA of the CDR3 is TGTGCCAGCAGCTTAGAGGGAGTGGCCGGGGAGCTGTTTTTT. Protein: CASSLEGVAGELFF.

This clonotype was seen repeatedly, ten times or more. This chain links TRBV18 with TRBJ2-7; 9 bases line up with TRBD1. The germline V gene encodes CDR1 KGHSH and CDR2 LQKENI. This CDR3 comprises 14 residues. Trimming removed 3 bases from V and 4 bases from J; junction bases left unmatched: 4. The CDR3 sequence is CASSPGQGVYEQYF. Here the CDR3 DNA reads TGTGCCAGCTCACCGGGACAGGGAGTATACGAGCAGTACTTC.

By its share, this clonotype is medium-sized. This chain uses TRBV4-3 with TRBJ2-7, with 8 positions matching TRBD2. V lost 4 bases and J lost 4; bases outside the gene matches: 6. This CDR3 has 14 residues. Germline CDR1 and CDR2: LGHNA and YSLEER. The chain's CDR3 is CASSPGLGKYEQYF. DNA of the CDR3: TGCGCCAGCAGCCCGGGACTAGGAAAATACGAGCAGTACTTC.

The table lists this clonotype with many counts. The chain recombines TRBV6-2 or TRBV6-3 with TRBJ2-2; D tentatively fits TRBD1 or TRBD2 (5 bases each). The ends were cut back, 6 bases at V and 2 bases at J, with 13 bases in the middle. The CDR3 runs 15 residues. CDR1 is MNHEY and CDR2 is SVGEGT in the germline V gene. The CDR3 bases are TGTGCCAGCAGGGTCGGGACGGAAAACACCGGGGAGCTGTTTTTT. It codes for CASRVGTENTGELFF.

This clonotype was seen a handful of times. CDR3 protein: CASSRRTDRNTGELFF. In DNA form, the CDR3 reads TGCGCCAGCAGCCGAAGGACGGACAGGAACACCGGGGAGCTGTTTTTT. This rearrangement joins TRBV4-3 to TRBJ2-2; TRBD1 is a possible D gene (6 bases). The germline V gene encodes CDR1 LGHNA and CDR2 YSLEER. The CDR3 spans 16 residues. Trimming pared 4 bases from V and 1 base from J, leaving 13 bases between.

This clonotype has a count of ten or more. The CDR3 sequence is CASSELASPLHF. In nucleotides, the CDR3 is TGTGCCAGCAGTGAATTAGCCTCACCCCTCCACTTT. The gene calls are TRBV6-1 and TRBJ1-6, with D uncertain. This CDR3 region has 12 residues. CDR1 and CDR2 (germline): MNHNS, SASEGT. V lost 2 bases, J lost 10 bases, and 6 bases lay in between.

This clonotype was seen only a few times. J is TRBJ2-2 and V is TRBV20-1, with 9 nucleotides matching TRBD2. The germline CDR1 and CDR2 sequences are DFQATT and SNEGSKA (reference sequence). The V and J ends lost 3 bases and 4 bases, in that order; junction bases with no gene match: 3. The CDR3 runs 14 residues. The CDR3 nucleotides are TGCAGTGCTAGGAGCGGGAGGAGCACCGGGGAGCTGTTTTTT. Encoded protein: CSARSGRSTGELFF.

Comments on this clonotype: A much larger clone lies one base from this, so it may be a read error. As DNA, the CDR3 is TGTACCAGCAGCCTAGAACCAGGGGACACCCTATTCCAGTACTTC. Translating gives CTSSLEPGDTLFQYF. This sequence joins TRBV6-5 and TRBJ2-5; TRBD1 might be the D (6 bases). This CDR3 contains 15 residues. The germline CDR1 and CDR2 sequences are MNHEY and SVGAGI.

This clonotype was seen ten or more times. V gene TRBV4-1 combines with J gene TRBJ2-2, with D tentatively TRBD1 (5 bases). Trimming shortened V by 3 bases and J by 2 bases, and 10 bases separated the two germline ends. Germline CDR1 and CDR2: MGHRA and YSYEKL. The CDR3 contains 15 residues. CDR3 residues: CASSQMTANTGELFF. Here the CDR3 DNA reads TGCGCCAGCAGCCAGATGACAGCTAACACCGGGGAGCTGTTTTTT.

At least ten counts were recorded for this clonotype. The rearrangement links TRBV5-1 to TRBJ2-5; D is possibly TRBD1 or TRBD2 (5 bases each). The CDR3 runs to 14 residues. The germline gives CDR1 SGHRS, CDR2 YFSETQ. V was cut by 2 bases and J by 4 bases, with 12 bases left in between. This CDR3 is CASSFERGGETQYF. The CDR3 nucleotides are TGCGCCAGCAGCTTCGAGAGGGGCGGAGAGACCCAGTACTTC.

This clonotype was observed a few times. The V gene is TRBV10-3, the J gene TRBJ2-7, with D possibly TRBD1 on 7 matching bases. Germline values: CDR1 ENHRY, CDR2 SYGVKD. The CDR3 spans 13 residues. V was clipped by 5 bases and J by 9 bases, with 17 bases between them. The CDR3: CAISTDRDWWQYF. The CDR3 nucleotides are TGTGCCATCAGTACCGACAGGGACTGGTGGCAGTACTTC.

This clonotype came up many times. The V call is TRBV6-2 or TRBV6-3, the J call TRBJ2-7; 8 nucleotides agree with TRBD2. CDR1 is MNHEY and CDR2 is SVGEGT in the germline V gene. The J segment lost 2 bases and the V segment lost 2 bases, leaving 11 bases of the junction unmatched. This CDR3 has 17 residues. DNA of the CDR3: TGTGCCAGCAGTTACAAGGGGCGGAGCGGGAGCCCCTACGAGCAGTACTTC. Encoded protein: CASSYKGRSGSPYEQYF.

This clonotype counts as medium-sized. The V and J genes are TRBV5-5 and TRBJ2-4; D gene uncertain. Germline V gene data show CDR1 as SGHKS and CDR2 as YYEKEE (reference sequence). The CDR3 length is 14 residues. V was pared by 4 bases and J by 0 bases, with 8 bases between. The CDR3 sequence is CASSARQAKNIQYF. The DNA of the CDR3 is TGTGCCAGCAGCGCCCGGCAAGCCAAAAACATTCAGTACTTC.

This clonotype was recorded many times. V gene TRBV5-4 combines with J gene TRBJ2-3; D is uncertain. The CDR3 loop spans 14 amino acids. V was pared by 7 bases and J by 5 bases, with 17 bases between. Germline CDR1 is SGHNT and CDR2 is YYREEE (reference sequence). CDR3 sequence reads: CASGAGSWGDTQYF. As DNA, the CDR3 is TGTGCCAGCGGCGCCGGGTCCTGGGGAGATACGCAGTATTTT.

This clonotype was counted many times. V usage is TRBV7-9 and J usage is TRBJ1-1; 8 bases map to TRBD1. V lost 1 base, J lost 10 bases, and 5 bases stayed unmatched. There are 13 residues in the CDR3. The germline V gene has CDR1 SEHNR and CDR2 FQNEAQ (reference sequence). The CDR3 nucleotides read TGTGCCAGCAGCTTAGTCGGACAGGGCCGAGCTTTCTTT. Translated, it gives CASSLVGQGRAFF.

This clonotype is judged medium-sized (0.01 to 0.1%). V gene TRBV27 combines with J gene TRBJ2-3; D gene uncertain. The CDR3 covers 8 residues. CDR1 and CDR2 from the germline V gene are MNHEY and SMNVEV (reference sequence). The V and J ends lost 11 bases and 8 bases respectively, with 5 bases between them. CDR3 sequence reads: CAPGTQYF. In DNA, the CDR3 is TGTGCCCCGGGTACGCAGTATTTT.

This clonotype is medium-sized in the sample. The V and J genes are TRBV20-1 and TRBJ1-6; TRBD1 agrees at 8 bases. The germline CDR1 and CDR2 sequences are DFQATT and SNEGSKA (reference sequence). The CDR3 length is 14 residues. With V trimmed by 6 bases and J by 5 bases, 6 bases remained unmatched. The CDR3 loop reads CSARGGQDNSPLHF. The CDR3 nucleotides read TGCAGTGCCCGAGGGGGACAGGATAATTCACCCCTCCACTTT.

This clonotype occurred many times. This chain connects TRBV5-4 to TRBJ2-5, with D possibly being TRBD1 (6 bases). V was cut by 4 bases and J by 4 bases, with 20 bases left in between. The CDR3 loop spans 16 amino acids. The germline gives CDR1 SGHNT, CDR2 YYREEE (reference sequence). Written as DNA, the CDR3 is TGTGCCAGCAGCCCGAAGGTGGGGGCTGGGGGAGAGACCCAGTACTTC. Amino acid sequence: CASSPKVGAGGETQYF.

In this sample, this clonotype turned up many times. This chain links TRBV5-1 with TRBJ2-2; 7 nucleotides align to TRBD2. The germline CDR1 and CDR2 sequences are SGHRS and YFSETQ. The CDR3 contains 16 residues. With V trimmed by 1 base and J by 7 bases, 10 bases remained unmatched. For the CDR3, the DNA is TGCGCCAGCAGCTTGCTTTCCCTAGCGGTCCACGGGGAGCTGTTTTTT. Translated, it gives CASSLLSLAVHGELFF.

This clonotype is categorized as medium-sized. This chain connects TRBV7-3 to TRBJ2-5; tentatively, D is TRBD1 (6 bases). Trimming pared 5 bases from V and 2 bases from J, leaving 9 bases between. The CDR3 consists of 13 residues. Germline CDR1 is SGHTA and CDR2 is FQGTGA. In DNA, the CDR3 is TGTGCCAGCAGCCCAGGACAGCAAGAGACCCAGTACTTC. Its protein is CASSPGQQETQYF. The full variable domain, rest sourced from reference TRBV7-3 and TRBJ2-5, is GAGVSQTPSNKVTEKGKYVELRCDPISGHTALYWYRQSLGQGPEFLIYFQGTGAADDSGLPNDRFFAVRPEGSVSTLKIQRTERGDSAVYLCASSPGQQETQYFGPGTRLLVL.

This clonotype has more than one count but fewer than ten. At one end, the junction sequence differs from germline, possibly due to a read error. This chain joins TRBV7-7 and TRBJ2-1; D is ambiguous. The CDR3 spans 14 residues. CDR1 SSHAT and CDR2 FNYEAQ come from the germline V gene (reference sequence). The CDR3 DNA is TGTGCTAGCAGCTCCCTAGGGCCACGCCATGAGCAGTTCTTC. It encodes CASSSLGPRHEQFF. Variable domain in full (rest from reference TRBV7-7 and TRBJ2-1): GAGVSQSPRYKVTKRGQDVTLRCDPISSHATLYWYQQALGQGPEFLTYFNYEAQPDKSGLPSDRFSAERPEGSISTLTIQRTEQRDSAMYRCASSSLGPRHEQFFGPGTRLTVL.

The CDR3 nucleotides are TGCAGTGCTAGACCCAGGGCGGAAGAGACCCAGTACTTC. It is translated as CSARPRAEETQYF. The rearrangement links TRBV20-1 to TRBJ2-5; tentative D call: TRBD1 (5 bases). Germline CDR1 is DFQATT and CDR2 is SNEGSKA (reference sequence). Trimming pared 2 bases from V and 3 bases from J, leaving 10 bases between. The CDR3 length is 13 residues.

The table lists this clonotype with many counts. The chain joins TRBV7-2 to TRBJ1-6; D perhaps matches TRBD1 (5 bases). Germline assignment: CDR1 SGHTA and CDR2 FQGNSA. The germline V and J ends were trimmed by 0 bases and 9 bases, with 9 bases remaining between them. The CDR3 totals 14 residues. CDR3 nucleotides: TGTGCCAGCAGCTTAGCAGGGACGGGTTCACCCCTCCACTTT. Amino acid sequence: CASSLAGTGSPLHF.

By share, this clonotype counts as medium-sized. This chain uses TRBV5-1 with TRBJ1-1; D perhaps matches TRBD1 (6 bases). With 2 bases removed from V and 4 bases from J, the gap between germline ends came to 15 bases. Per the germline V gene, CDR1 is SGHRS and CDR2 is YFSETQ. The CDR3 totals 15 residues. CDR3 nucleotides: TGCGCCAGCAGCTTAACAGGGTCCCGTCCCACTGAAGCTTTCTTT. Its translation: CASSLTGSRPTEAFF.